This T cell receptor (beta chain) is from a study of cytomegalovirus exposure and HLA in healthy donors. About this clone: Its antigen is as yet unknown.

The CDR3 sequence is 15 residues long. Germline CDR1 SNHLY, CDR2 FYNNEI. The V gene lost 4 bases and the J gene lost 5 bases, with 18 bases spanning the gap. Both 60 Vbeta primers and 13 Jbeta primers went into the PCR. The table came from immunoSEQ multiplex PCR; TCRdb's copy has only in-frame clones and leaves some out. The profile shows around 120,000 clones, around two thirds of them singletons. Findings and caveats of the study: Across donors, most TCRs were seen rarely, yet some public ones were widespread. There was a cluster of highly shared sequence variants that was likely a sequencing artifact. V- and J-gene trimming in TCR beta was tied to a missense DCLRE1C variant by an analysis performed later.

The genes are TRBV2 and TRBJ2-7; D might be TRBD2 (5 bases). The sample consisted of PBMCs. This receptor was identified in a man aged 50 to 59 in good health and CMV-seropositive. The CDR3 loop reads CASSVGLLTSNEQYF. CDR3 in DNA: TGTGCCAGCAGTGTCGGACTCCTTACGAGTAACGAGCAGTACTTC.